The rows below give T cell receptor beta chains drawn from one sample of a study of identical twins. Via MiXCR, TCRdb re-called the 5' RACE reads, giving one row per CDR3 protein. The data hold some 630,000 distinct CDR3 sequences, with roughly 6.6% observed a single time. The same sample was also used in a study of yellow fever vaccine responses in identical twins.

The sample consisted of PBMCs. Receptor source: a woman younger than 30 in good health. Both conserved end residues are part of each CDR3. Each record gives: CDR3 length, J gene, V gene, D gene, clone size, CDR3 DNA, CDR3 protein. D genes are given only for firm matches. Size is stated for part of the rows, as once, few or many counts, or as a class when the clone is expanded.

CDR3 length: 18
J gene: TRBJ1-5
V gene: TRBV5-6
D gene: -
clone size: -
CDR3 DNA: TGTGCCAGCAGCTTTAGAAGGGACCCGGCTTTGGGGGCTCAGCCCCAGCATTTT
CDR3 protein: CASSFRRDPALGAQPQHF

CDR3 length: 17
J gene: TRBJ2-2
V gene: TRBV5-1
D gene: TRBD2
clone size: many
CDR3 DNA: TGCGCCAGCAGCTTGGTTGCAAGCGGGGGGAACACCGGGGAGCTGTTTTTT
CDR3 protein: CASSLVASGGNTGELFF

CDR3 length: 17
J gene: TRBJ2-3
V gene: TRBV28
D gene: -
clone size: -
CDR3 DNA: TGTGCCAGCAGTTCGGACCGGGGTAGAGAACACACAGATACGCAGTATTTT
CDR3 protein: CASSSDRGREHTDTQYF

CDR3 length: 14
J gene: TRBJ1-5
V gene: TRBV20-1
D gene: -
clone size: few
CDR3 DNA: TGCAGTGCTCACGGCGGGGAAGGAAGCCAGCCCCAGCATTTT
CDR3 protein: CSAHGGEGSQPQHF

CDR3 length: 15
J gene: TRBJ1-1
V gene: TRBV28
D gene: TRBD1
clone size: few
CDR3 DNA: TGTGCCAGCAGTTTATGGGGACAGGGGAACACTGAAGCTTTCTTT
CDR3 protein: CASSLWGQGNTEAFF

CDR3 length: 11
J gene: TRBJ1-1
V gene: TRBV10-3
D gene: -
clone size: few
CDR3 DNA: TGTGCCATCAGTAGGGACACTGAAGCTTTCTTT
CDR3 protein: CAISRDTEAFF

CDR3 length: 17
J gene: TRBJ1-1
V gene: TRBV11-2
D gene: -
clone size: few
CDR3 DNA: TGTGCCAGCAGCTTAGATACTTTGGCAGGGGTGAACACTGAAGCTTTCTTT
CDR3 protein: CASSLDTLAGVNTEAFF

CDR3 length: 14
J gene: TRBJ1-1
V gene: TRBV12-3/TRBV12-4
D gene: -
clone size: many
CDR3 DNA: TGTGCCAGCAGTTTAGGGGCCAGGCGAACTGAAGCTTTCTTT
CDR3 protein: CASSLGARRTEAFF

CDR3 length: 14
J gene: TRBJ2-7
V gene: TRBV5-1
D gene: TRBD1
clone size: many
CDR3 DNA: TGCGCCAGCAGCCCGGACAGGACCTCCTACGAGCAGTACTTC
CDR3 protein: CASSPDRTSYEQYF

CDR3 length: 15
J gene: TRBJ2-3
V gene: TRBV12-3/TRBV12-4
D gene: -
clone size: few
CDR3 DNA: TGTGCCAGCAGTTTAGCGCGTATAGGGCTAGATACGCAGTATTTT
CDR3 protein: CASSLARIGLDTQYF

CDR3 length: 14
J gene: TRBJ1-4
V gene: TRBV24-1
D gene: -
clone size: many
CDR3 DNA: TGTGCCACCAGTGAATCCAGCTTTAATGAAAAACTGTTTTTT
CDR3 protein: CATSESSFNEKLFF

CDR3 length: 12
J gene: TRBJ1-2
V gene: TRBV14
D gene: -
clone size: many
CDR3 DNA: TGTGCCAGCAGCCAAGATCGGTGGGGCTACACCTTC
CDR3 protein: CASSQDRWGYTF

CDR3 length: 13
J gene: TRBJ2-7
V gene: TRBV2
D gene: TRBD2
clone size: many
CDR3 DNA: TGTGCCAGCAGTGGACTAGCGAGCTTGGAGCAGTACTTC
CDR3 protein: CASSGLASLEQYF

CDR3 length: 11
J gene: TRBJ1-6
V gene: TRBV6-2/TRBV6-3
D gene: -
clone size: many
CDR3 DNA: TGTGCCAGCAGGGGTGGTTCACCCCTCCACTTT
CDR3 protein: CASRGGSPLHF

CDR3 length: 17
J gene: TRBJ2-2
V gene: TRBV5-1
D gene: TRBD2
clone size: -
CDR3 DNA: TGCGCCAGCAGCTTGGGTACTAGCGGTGTTTACACCGGGGAGCTGTTTTTT
CDR3 protein: CASSLGTSGVYTGELFF

CDR3 length: 16
J gene: TRBJ2-1
V gene: TRBV11-2
D gene: -
clone size: few
CDR3 DNA: TGTGCCAGCAGCTTAGAGACAGGCAGGCCTACCAATGAGCAGTTCTTC
CDR3 protein: CASSLETGRPTNEQFF

CDR3 length: 13
J gene: TRBJ2-7
V gene: TRBV27
D gene: -
clone size: few
CDR3 DNA: TGTGCCAGCAGTTTTGCGGGGAGGCGCGAGCAGTACTTC
CDR3 protein: CASSFAGRREQYF

CDR3 length: 15
J gene: TRBJ1-3
V gene: TRBV3-1
D gene: -
clone size: many
CDR3 DNA: TGTGCCAGCAGCCAAGGAGTAGGAGCTGGAAACACCATATATTTT
CDR3 protein: CASSQGVGAGNTIYF

CDR3 length: 14
J gene: TRBJ2-5
V gene: TRBV20-1
D gene: TRBD1
clone size: few
CDR3 DNA: TGCAGTGCTAACAGGGGGCTGGGGCAAGAGACCCAGTACTTC
CDR3 protein: CSANRGLGQETQYF

CDR3 length: 11
J gene: TRBJ2-7
V gene: TRBV6-5
D gene: -
clone size: few
CDR3 DNA: TGTGCCAGCACCGGTCGTTACGAGCAGTACTTC
CDR3 protein: CASTGRYEQYF

CDR3 length: 13
J gene: TRBJ1-2
V gene: TRBV6-6
D gene: -
clone size: many
CDR3 DNA: -
CDR3 protein: CASSQGQYFGYTF

CDR3 length: 12
J gene: TRBJ2-3
V gene: TRBV29-1
D gene: -
clone size: few
CDR3 DNA: TGCAGCGTTGTTCTGCTAGCAGATACGCAGTATTTT
CDR3 protein: CSVVLLADTQYF

CDR3 length: 17
J gene: TRBJ2-2
V gene: TRBV20-1
D gene: -
clone size: -
CDR3 DNA: TGCAGTGCCAGTAAAATTCAATTCAGTTCGAACACCGGGGAGCTGTTTTTT
CDR3 protein: CSASKIQFSSNTGELFF

CDR3 length: 12
J gene: TRBJ2-5
V gene: TRBV5-1
D gene: -
clone size: many
CDR3 DNA: TGCGCCAGCAGAAAAACGCAAGAGACCCAGTACTTC
CDR3 protein: CASRKTQETQYF

CDR3 length: 16
J gene: TRBJ2-5
V gene: TRBV5-1
D gene: TRBD2
clone size: few
CDR3 DNA: TGCGCCAGCAGCCCGACTAGCGGGGGGGCTCAAGAGACCCAGTACTTC
CDR3 protein: CASSPTSGGAQETQYF

CDR3 length: 15
J gene: TRBJ2-1
V gene: TRBV6-5
D gene: TRBD1
clone size: many
CDR3 DNA: TGTGCCAGCAGTTACTCGCCCGGGACAGGGAATGAGCAGTTCTTC
CDR3 protein: CASSYSPGTGNEQFF